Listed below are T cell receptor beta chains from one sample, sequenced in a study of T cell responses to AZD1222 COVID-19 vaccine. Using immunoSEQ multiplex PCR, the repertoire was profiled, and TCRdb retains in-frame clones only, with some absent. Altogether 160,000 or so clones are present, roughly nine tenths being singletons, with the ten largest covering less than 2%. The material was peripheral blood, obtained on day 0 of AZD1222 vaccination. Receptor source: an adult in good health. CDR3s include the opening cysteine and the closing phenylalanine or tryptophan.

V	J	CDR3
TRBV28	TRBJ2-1	CASSPPGSSYNEQFF
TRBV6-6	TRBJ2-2	CASSTSGRSNTGELFF
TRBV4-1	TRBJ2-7	CASSQGSGAYEQYF
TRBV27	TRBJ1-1	CASSPNRVRLSAFF
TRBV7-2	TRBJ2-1	CASSPLWTGFYNEQFF
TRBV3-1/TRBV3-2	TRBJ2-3	CASSPRTDHAVDTQYF
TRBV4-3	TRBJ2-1	CASSQDTDRGINEQFF
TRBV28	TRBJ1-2	CASSISGTAYGYTF
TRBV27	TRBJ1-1	CASMPWGPNTEAFF
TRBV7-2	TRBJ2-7	CASSFARNRYEQYF
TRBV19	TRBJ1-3	CASRQSLGNTIYF
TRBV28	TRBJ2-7	CASGAGRRVDEQYF
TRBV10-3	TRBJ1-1	CAIARETNTEAFF
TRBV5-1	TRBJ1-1	CASSFSGQLNTEAFF
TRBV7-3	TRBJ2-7	CASSSTGGEQYF
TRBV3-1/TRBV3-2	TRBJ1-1	CASSQEAGASTEAFF
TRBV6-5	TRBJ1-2	CASSYSGQGFYGYTF
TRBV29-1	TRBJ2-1	CSVEDLLASSYNEQFF
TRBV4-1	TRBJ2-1	CASSQVSEQFF
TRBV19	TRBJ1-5	CASSGPGRNSNQPQHF
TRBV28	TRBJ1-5	CASIVRGLGGQPQHF
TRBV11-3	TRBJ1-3	CASSKGTASSGNTIYF
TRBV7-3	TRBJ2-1	CASSLEVAGVDNEQFF
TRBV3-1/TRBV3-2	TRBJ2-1	CASSQGGTGVNEQFF
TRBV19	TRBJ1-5	CASTPGTGNNQPQHF